The clone carrying this T cell receptor beta chain appeared many times. Antigen unknown. The CDR3 totals 14 residues. The germline CDR1 and CDR2 sequences are SNHLY and FYNNEI. V lost 5 bases to trimming and J lost 6 bases; unmatched junction nucleotides: 3. This sample was taken from a study of neurological immune-mediated disorders. Study-wide findings and caveats: The absence of shared CDR3 amino acid sequences among expanded clones across subjects suggests private repertoires in all groups.

The authors made cDNA by 5'RACE with 10-nucleotide random UMIs. TCRdb reanalysed the 5' RACE reads using MiXCR and keeps one entry per CDR3 protein. The sample includes 25,000 to 35,000 distinct CDR3 sequences, 4.5% to 7% of them seen just once. Input was roughly 1 million sorted T cells, either CD4+ or CD8+. Input material: CD4+ T cells from blood. V gene TRBV2 combines with J gene TRBJ2-1; 11 bases line up with TRBD2. The TCR comes from a woman between 50 and 59 years old in good health. CDR3 residues: CASSLAGGVNEQFF. The CDR3 bases are TGTGCCAGCAGTTTAGCGGGGGGGGTCAATGAGCAGTTCTTC.